These T cell receptor beta chains were read from a single sample in a study of identifying expanded T cells in peripheral blood. The table came from immunoSEQ multiplex PCR; TCRdb's copy has only in-frame clones and leaves some out. The repertoire has roughly 100,000 clones, roughly 89% of them found once; the top ten carry around 17%. The sample taken for sequencing was blood. The receptors stem from a person between 18 and 75 years old in good health. Both conserved end residues are part of each CDR3. A D gene is named only where the DNA matches it firmly. Rows may omit the clone size; those that give it use once, few, many or a size class.

d_call	v_call	clone_size	j_call	cdr3_aa	cdr3_nt
TRBD1	TRBV11-2	once	TRBJ2-5	CASSLDRSQETQYF	TGTGCCAGCAGCTTGGACAGGTCCCAAGAGACCCAGTACTTC
NA	TRBV6-5	NA	TRBJ1-2	CASSSSPRAGGYTF	TGTGCCAGCAGCTCTAGCCCCAGGGCAGGTGGCTACACCTTC
TRBD1	TRBV5-5	NA	TRBJ2-1	CASSRGQGEQFF	TGTGCCAGCAGCCGGGGACAGGGTGAGCAGTTCTTC
NA	TRBV7-2	NA	TRBJ1-5	CASSDRSNQPQHF	TGTGCCAGCAGCGACCGGAGCAATCAGCCCCAGCATTTT
TRBD1	TRBV30	NA	TRBJ1-2	CAWDRTGWQGYTF	TGTGCCTGGGACCGGACAGGGTGGCAAGGCTACACCTTC
NA	TRBV30	NA	TRBJ1-3	CAWSVGSSGNTIYF	TGTGCCTGGAGTGTCGGATCGTCGGGAAACACCATATATTTT
TRBD1	TRBV9	NA	TRBJ1-2	CASSTPRDRANYGYTF	TGTGCCAGCAGCACCCCCCGGGACAGGGCCAACTATGGCTACACCTTC
TRBD1	TRBV5-6	NA	TRBJ2-1	CASSSLLDRDTHNEQFF	TGTGCCAGCAGCTCCTTACTTGACAGGGACACCCACAATGAGCAGTTCTTC
NA	TRBV9	NA	TRBJ1-6	CASSVGGVNSPLHF	TGTGCCAGCAGCGTAGGGGGGGTCAATTCACCCCTCCACTTT
NA	TRBV5-6	NA	TRBJ2-6	CASSLGLRERGTGANVLTF	TGTGCCAGCAGCTTGGGCCTGAGGGAAAGAGGTACTGGGGCCAACGTCCTGACTTTC
TRBD2	TRBV15	NA	TRBJ2-6	CATSSQGLSSGANVLTF	TGTGCCACCAGCAGCCAGGGACTAAGCTCTGGGGCCAACGTCCTGACTTTC
NA	TRBV2	NA	TRBJ1-5	CASRGDSNQPQHF	TGTGCCAGCAGGGGGGATAGCAATCAGCCCCAGCATTTT
NA	TRBV7-8	NA	TRBJ1-3	CASSLWARGRGNTIYF	TGTGCCAGCAGCTTATGGGCCAGGGGAAGAGGAAACACCATATATTTT
NA	TRBV4-2	NA	TRBJ1-1	CASSPTVGTEAFF	TGTGCCAGCAGCCCCACGGTGGGCACTGAAGCTTTCTTT
NA	TRBV7-2	NA	TRBJ1-2	CASSPEGGYYGYTF	TGTGCCAGCAGCCCGGAGGGAGGGTACTATGGCTACACCTTC
NA	TRBV5-4	few	TRBJ1-3	CASSNRGNTIYF	TGTGCCAGCAGCAACAGGGGAAACACCATATATTTT
NA	TRBV6-1	once	TRBJ2-7	CASSDPGFGEQYF	TGTGCCAGCAGTGACCCAGGGTTCGGCGAGCAGTACTTC
TRBD1	TRBV5-6	NA	TRBJ1-2	CASSPGTGLFYGYTF	TGTGCCAGCAGCCCTGGGACAGGGCTATTCTATGGCTACACCTTC
NA	TRBV5-1	many	TRBJ2-4	CASSSDASRGKNIQYF	TGCGCCAGCAGCTCCGACGCTAGTCGTGGCAAAAACATTCAGTACTTC
TRBD2	TRBV5-4	NA	TRBJ2-7	CASSPRERGAFYEQYF	TGTGCCAGCAGCCCCCGGGAGCGGGGGGCCTTCTACGAGCAGTACTTC
TRBD1	TRBV5-6	NA	TRBJ2-2	CASRRTGPTGELFF	TGTGCCAGCAGACGGACAGGGCCCACCGGGGAGCTGTTTTTT
TRBD1	TRBV10-3	NA	TRBJ1-6	CAISESAGGLVNSPLHF	TGTGCCATCAGTGAGTCGGCAGGGGGCCTGGTTAATTCACCCCTCCACTTT
NA	TRBV4-3	once	TRBJ2-3	CASSQEGRRTDTQYF	TGCGCCAGCAGCCAAGAGGGCAGGAGGACAGATACGCAGTATTTT
TRBD1	TRBV5-1	NA	TRBJ2-7	CASSLGGTDYEQYF	TGCGCCAGCAGCTTGGGGGGGACAGACTACGAGCAGTACTTC
TRBD1	TRBV2	NA	TRBJ2-5	CASSRDREETQYF	TGTGCCAGCAGCCGGGACAGAGAAGAGACCCAGTACTTC
TRBD2	TRBV13	NA	TRBJ2-1	CASRRTSGGYNEQFF	TGTGCCAGCAGACGTACTAGCGGGGGGTACAATGAGCAGTTCTTC
NA	TRBV7-2	NA	TRBJ2-2	CASSLIHTGELFF	TGTGCCAGCAGCTTAATACACACCGGGGAGCTGTTTTTT
TRBD1	TRBV11-2	NA	TRBJ2-7	CASSYRGQDEQYF	TGTGCCAGCAGCTACAGAGGACAGGACGAGCAGTACTTC
NA	TRBV6-1	NA	TRBJ2-1	CASSSGPVEGQFF	TGTGCCAGCAGTTCCGGACCGGTAGAGGGGCAGTTCTTC
TRBD1	TRBV5-6	NA	TRBJ1-2	CASSFGTGVYGYTF	TGTGCCAGCAGCTTCGGAACAGGGGTCTATGGCTACACCTTC
NA	TRBV5-4	NA	TRBJ1-1	CASSIGIGNSNTEAFF	TGTGCCAGCAGTATTGGAATAGGTAACTCGAACACTGAAGCTTTCTTT
TRBD1	TRBV4-2	NA	TRBJ1-2	CASSQQPRDRGFNYGYIF	TGTGCCAGCAGCCAGCAACCTCGGGACAGGGGTTTTAACTATGGCTACATCTTC
TRBD2	TRBV7-2	NA	TRBJ2-3	CASSLGGAGGLHTQYF	TGTGCCAGCAGCTTAGGTGGGGCGGGGGGTTTACATACGCAGTATTTT
TRBD1	TRBV5-6	NA	TRBJ1-4	CASSFVGQGAEKLFF	TGTGCCAGCAGCTTCGTGGGACAGGGAGCTGAAAAACTGTTTTTT
NA	TRBV7-9	NA	TRBJ1-4	CASSPSETATNEKLFF	TGTGCCAGCAGCCCCTCAGAGACCGCAACTAATGAAAAACTGTTTTTT
NA	TRBV30	NA	TRBJ1-2	CAWTVNYGYTF	TGTGCCTGGACAGTTAACTATGGCTACACCTTC
NA	TRBV18	NA	TRBJ1-5	CASSPGGDQPQHF	TGTGCCAGCTCACCCGGGGGGGATCAGCCCCAGCATTTT
NA	TRBV7-9	NA	TRBJ1-4	CASSSEGSAEFEKLFF	TGTGCCAGCAGCTCCGAGGGTAGCGCGGAGTTTGAAAAACTGTTTTTT
TRBD1	TRBV6-5	NA	TRBJ1-2	CASSYIDRVGGYTF	TGTGCCAGCAGTTACATCGACAGGGTAGGAGGCTACACCTTC
NA	TRBV2	NA	TRBJ2-5	CASSPPGTQYF	TGTGCCAGCAGTCCCCCGGGGACCCAGTACTTC
NA	TRBV29-1	NA	TRBJ1-1	CSVGRENTEAFF	TGCAGCGTTGGACGGGAGAACACTGAAGCTTTCTTT
NA	TRBV6-5	NA	TRBJ2-2	CAVGGSRGELFF	TGTGCCGTTGGGGGGTCCCGGGGGGAGCTGTTTTTT
NA	TRBV12-2	NA	TRBJ1-2	CASRLVQGDQWNYGYTF	TGTGCAAGTCGCTTAGTACAGGGGGATCAATGGAACTATGGCTACACCTTC
NA	TRBV7-9	NA	TRBJ2-7	CASSPYEQYF	TGTGCCAGCAGCCCCTACGAGCAGTACTTC
TRBD1	TRBV7-9	NA	TRBJ2-1	CASSPGTGGPRGRNEQFF	TGTGCCAGCAGCCCCGGGACAGGGGGCCCTCGGGGGAGGAATGAGCAGTTCTTC
NA	TRBV19	NA	TRBJ2-3	CASRRLTDRTDTQYF	TGTGCCAGTAGACGACTAACGGACCGCACAGATACGCAGTATTTT
NA	TRBV6-5	NA	TRBJ1-1	CASGFSGSSTEAFF	TGTGCCAGCGGATTCTCTGGTAGTTCCACTGAAGCTTTCTTT
NA	TRBV2	NA	TRBJ2-5	CASSEPGRLNQETQYF	TGTGCCAGCAGTGAACCTGGCCGACTGAACCAAGAGACCCAGTACTTC